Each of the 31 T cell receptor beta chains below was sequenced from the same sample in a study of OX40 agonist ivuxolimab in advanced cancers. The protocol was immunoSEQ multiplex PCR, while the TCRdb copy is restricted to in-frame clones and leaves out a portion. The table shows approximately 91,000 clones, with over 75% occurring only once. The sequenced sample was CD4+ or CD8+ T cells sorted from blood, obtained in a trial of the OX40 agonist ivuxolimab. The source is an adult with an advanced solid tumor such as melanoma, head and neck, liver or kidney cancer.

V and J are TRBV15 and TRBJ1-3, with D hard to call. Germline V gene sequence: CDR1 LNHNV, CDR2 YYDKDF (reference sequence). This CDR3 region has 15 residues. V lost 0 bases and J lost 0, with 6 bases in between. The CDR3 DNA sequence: TGTGCCACCAGCAGAGATACTTTCTCTGGAAACACCATATATTTT. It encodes CATSRDTFSGNTIYF.

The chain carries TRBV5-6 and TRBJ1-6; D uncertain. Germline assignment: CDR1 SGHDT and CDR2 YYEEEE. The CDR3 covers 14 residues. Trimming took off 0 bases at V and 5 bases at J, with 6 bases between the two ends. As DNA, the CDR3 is TGTGCCAGCAGCTTGGGAGGGAATAATTCACCCCTCCACTTT. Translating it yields CASSLGGNNSPLHF.

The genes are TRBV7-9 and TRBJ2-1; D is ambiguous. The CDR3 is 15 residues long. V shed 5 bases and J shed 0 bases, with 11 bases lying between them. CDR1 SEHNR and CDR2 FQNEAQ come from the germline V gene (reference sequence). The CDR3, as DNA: TGTGCCAGCAGCCCTCAGCCGAGCTCCTACAATGAGCAGTTCTTC. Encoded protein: CASSPQPSSYNEQFF.

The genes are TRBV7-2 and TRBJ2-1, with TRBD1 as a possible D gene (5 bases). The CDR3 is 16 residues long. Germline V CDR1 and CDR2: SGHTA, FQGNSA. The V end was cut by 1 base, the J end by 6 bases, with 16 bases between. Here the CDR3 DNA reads TGTGCCAGCAGCTTAGGCCAGGGCGGATTGGGCAATGAGCAGTTCTTC. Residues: CASSLGQGGLGNEQFF.

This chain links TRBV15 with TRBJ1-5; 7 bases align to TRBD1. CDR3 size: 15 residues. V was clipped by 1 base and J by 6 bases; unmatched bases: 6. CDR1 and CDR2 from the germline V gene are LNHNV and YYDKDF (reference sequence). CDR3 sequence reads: CATSRVGTEAQPQHF. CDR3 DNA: TGTGCCACCAGCAGAGTAGGGACAGAGGCTCAGCCCCAGCATTTT. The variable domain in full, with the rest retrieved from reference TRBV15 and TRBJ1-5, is DAMVIQNPRYQVTQFGKPVTLSCSQTLNHNVMYWYQQKSSQAPKLLFHYYDKDFNNEADTPDNFQSRRPNTSFCFLDIRSPGLGDTAMYLCATSRVGTEAQPQHFGDGTRLSIL.

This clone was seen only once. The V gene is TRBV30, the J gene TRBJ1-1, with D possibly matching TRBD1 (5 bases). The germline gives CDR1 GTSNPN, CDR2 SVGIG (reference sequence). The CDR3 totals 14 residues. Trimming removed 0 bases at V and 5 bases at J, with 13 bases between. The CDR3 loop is CAWSVNGGFTEAFF. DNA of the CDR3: TGTGCCTGGAGTGTTAACGGGGGATTTACTGAAGCTTTCTTT. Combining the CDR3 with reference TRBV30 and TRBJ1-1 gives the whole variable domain SQTIHQWPATLVQPVGSPLSLECTVEGTSNPNLYWYRQAAGRGLQLLFYSVGIGQISSEVPQNLSASRPQDRQFILSSKKLLLSDSGFYLCAWSVNGGFTEAFFGQGTRLTVV.

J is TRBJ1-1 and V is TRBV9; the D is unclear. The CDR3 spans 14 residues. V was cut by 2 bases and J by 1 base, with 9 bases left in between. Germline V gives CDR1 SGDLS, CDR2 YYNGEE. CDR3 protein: CASSVLRENTEAFF. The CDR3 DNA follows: TGTGCCAGCAGCGTCTTGAGGGAGAACACTGAAGCTTTCTTT.

CDR3 sequence: CASRGQRGNQPQHF. The CDR3 DNA is TGTGCCAGCAGGGGACAGAGGGGCAATCAGCCCCAGCATTTT. The V and J genes are TRBV6-4 and TRBJ1-5; TRBD1 agrees at 7 bases. Germline CDR1 is MRHNA and CDR2 is SNTAGT. V trimming: 6 bases; J trimming: 2 bases; junction bases outside the gene matches: 4. The CDR3 has 14 residues.

The CDR3 region has the DNA TGTGCCAGCACCTCAGTGGGGATTTCGAACACTGAAGCTTTCTTT. Translating it yields CASTSVGISNTEAFF. The gene calls are TRBV28 and TRBJ1-1; D is unresolved. CDR1 and CDR2 from the germline V gene are MDHEN and SYDVKM. CDR3 length: 15 residues. V was pared by 7 bases and J by 1 base, with 16 bases between. Full variable domain (rest looked up from reference TRBV28 and TRBJ1-1): DVKVTQSSRYLVKRTGEKVFLECVQDMDHENMFWYRQDPGLGLRLIYFSYDVKMKEKGDIPEGYSVSREKKERFSLILESASTNQTSMYLCASTSVGISNTEAFFGQGTRLTVV.

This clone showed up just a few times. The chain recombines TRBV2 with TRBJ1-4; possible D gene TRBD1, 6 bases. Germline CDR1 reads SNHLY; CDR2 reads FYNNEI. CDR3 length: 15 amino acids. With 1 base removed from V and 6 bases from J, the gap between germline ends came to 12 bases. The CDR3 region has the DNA TGTGCCAGCAGTGAAGTTGGACAGCACTATGAAAAACTGTTTTTT. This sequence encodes CASSEVGQHYEKLFF.

CDR3 loop: CASSLTSGRPRETQYF. CDR3 sequence (DNA): TGTGCCAGCAGCTTGACTAGCGGGAGGCCCCGAGAGACCCAGTACTTC. The rearrangement uses TRBV2 and TRBJ2-5, with 13 bases identical to TRBD2. V trimming: 6 bases; J trimming: 4 bases; junction bases outside the gene matches: 8. Germline-derived CDR1 and CDR2 are SNHLY and FYNNEI. The CDR3 consists of 16 residues.

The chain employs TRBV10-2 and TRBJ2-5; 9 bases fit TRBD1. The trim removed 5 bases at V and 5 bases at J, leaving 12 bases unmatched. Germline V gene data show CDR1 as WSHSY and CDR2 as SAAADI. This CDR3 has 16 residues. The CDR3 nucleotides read TGCGCCAGCAGTAAATTCCCGGGACAGGGTTTGGAGACCCAGTACTTC. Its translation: CASSKFPGQGLETQYF.

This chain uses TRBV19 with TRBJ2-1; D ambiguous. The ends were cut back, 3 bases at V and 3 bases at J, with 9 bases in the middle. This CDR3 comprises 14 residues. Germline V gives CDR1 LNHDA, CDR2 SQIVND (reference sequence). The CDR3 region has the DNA TGTGCCAGTAGTATGAAGCTATTCTACAATGAGCAGTTCTTC. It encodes CASSMKLFYNEQFF.

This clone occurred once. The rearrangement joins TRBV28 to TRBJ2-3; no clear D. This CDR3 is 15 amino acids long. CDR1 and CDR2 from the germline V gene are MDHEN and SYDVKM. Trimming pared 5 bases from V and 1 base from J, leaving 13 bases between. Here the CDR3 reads CASSTLVAGTDTQYF. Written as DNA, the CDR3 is TGTGCCAGCAGTACGCTAGTAGCCGGCACAGATACGCAGTATTTT.

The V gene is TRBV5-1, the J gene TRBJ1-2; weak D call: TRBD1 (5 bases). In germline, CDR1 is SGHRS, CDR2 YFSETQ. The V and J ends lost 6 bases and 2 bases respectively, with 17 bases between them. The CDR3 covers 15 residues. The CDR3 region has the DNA TGCGCCAGCACACCTGGGGCAACCGGGAACTATGGCTACACCTTC. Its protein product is CASTPGATGNYGYTF.

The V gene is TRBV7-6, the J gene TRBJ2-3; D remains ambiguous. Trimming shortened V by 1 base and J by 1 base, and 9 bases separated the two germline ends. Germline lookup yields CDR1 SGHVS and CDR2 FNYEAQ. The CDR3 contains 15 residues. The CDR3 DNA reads TGTGCCAGCAGCTTAGGTGACGTGGGCACAGATACGCAGTATTTT. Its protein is CASSLGDVGTDTQYF.

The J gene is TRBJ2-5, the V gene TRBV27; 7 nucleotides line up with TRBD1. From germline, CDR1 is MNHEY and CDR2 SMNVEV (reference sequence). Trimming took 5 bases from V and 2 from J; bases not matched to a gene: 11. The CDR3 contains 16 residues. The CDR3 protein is CASSLGLNRGQETQYF. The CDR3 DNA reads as TGTGCCAGCAGTCTCGGACTCAACAGGGGTCAAGAGACCCAGTACTTC.

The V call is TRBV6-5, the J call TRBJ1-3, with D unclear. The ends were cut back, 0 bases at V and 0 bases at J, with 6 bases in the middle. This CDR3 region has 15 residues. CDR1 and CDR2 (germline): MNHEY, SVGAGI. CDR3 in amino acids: CASSYSPPSGNTIYF. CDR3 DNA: TGTGCCAGCAGTTACTCCCCACCCTCTGGAAACACCATATATTTT.

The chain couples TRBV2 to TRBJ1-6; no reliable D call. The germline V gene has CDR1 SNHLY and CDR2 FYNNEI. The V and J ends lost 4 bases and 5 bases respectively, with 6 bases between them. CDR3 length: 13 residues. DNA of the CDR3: TGTGCCAGCAGTGTGGGAAATAATTCACCCCTCCACTTT. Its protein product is CASSVGNNSPLHF.

The DNA for the CDR3 is TGCGCCAGCAGCTTGTTTATTGAGGGCACTGAAGCTTTCTTT. Amino acids: CASSLFIEGTEAFF. The chain combines TRBV5-1 with TRBJ1-1; D not certain. V dropped 1 base and J dropped 4 bases, with 11 bases sitting between them. Germline V gives CDR1 SGHRS, CDR2 YFSETQ. This CDR3 spans 14 amino acids.

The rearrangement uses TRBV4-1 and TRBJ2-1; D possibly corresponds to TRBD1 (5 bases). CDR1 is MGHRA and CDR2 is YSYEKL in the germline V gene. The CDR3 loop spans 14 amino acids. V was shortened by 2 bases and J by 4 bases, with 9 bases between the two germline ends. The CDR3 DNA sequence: TGCGCCAGCAGCCAAATACAGGTTTACAATGAGCAGTTCTTC. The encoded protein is CASSQIQVYNEQFF.

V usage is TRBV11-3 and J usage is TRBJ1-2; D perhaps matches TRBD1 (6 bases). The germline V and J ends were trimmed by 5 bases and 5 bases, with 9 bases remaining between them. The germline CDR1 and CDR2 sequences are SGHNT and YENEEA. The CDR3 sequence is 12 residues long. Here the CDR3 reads CASSGQKYGYTF. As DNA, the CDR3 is TGTGCCAGCAGCGGACAGAAATATGGCTACACCTTC. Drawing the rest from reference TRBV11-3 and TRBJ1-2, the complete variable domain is EAGVVQSPRYKIIEKKQPVAFWCNPISGHNTLYWYLQNLGQGPELLIRYENEEAVDDSQLPKDRFSAERLKGVDSTLKIQPAELGDSAVYLCASSGQKYGYTFGSGTRLTVV.

CDR3 region: CASSLSGETQYF. For the CDR3, the DNA is TGTGCCAGCAGCTTGTCCGGGGAGACCCAGTACTTC. V usage is TRBV7-6 and J usage is TRBJ2-5, with D unclear. This CDR3 comprises 12 residues. Germline lookup yields CDR1 SGHVS and CDR2 FNYEAQ. Deletions cut 3 bases from V and 5 bases from J, with 7 bases between.

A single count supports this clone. CDR3 bases: TGTGCCAGCAGCCAGGGACAGAAAGGCAATCAGCCCCAGCATTTT. It encodes CASSQGQKGNQPQHF. The V and J genes are TRBV7-2 and TRBJ1-5, with 7 nucleotides matching TRBD1. The CDR3 has 15 residues. Trimming removed 5 bases from V and 2 bases from J; junction bases left unmatched: 6. CDR1 is SGHTA and CDR2 is FQGNSA in the germline V gene. The entire variable domain, with the rest obtained from reference TRBV7-2 and TRBJ1-5, is as follows: GAGVSQSPSNKVTEKGKDVELRCDPISGHTALYWYRQSLGQGLEFLIYFQGNSAPDKSGLPSDRFSAERTGGSVSTLTIQRTQQEDSAVYLCASSQGQKGNQPQHFGDGTRLSIL.

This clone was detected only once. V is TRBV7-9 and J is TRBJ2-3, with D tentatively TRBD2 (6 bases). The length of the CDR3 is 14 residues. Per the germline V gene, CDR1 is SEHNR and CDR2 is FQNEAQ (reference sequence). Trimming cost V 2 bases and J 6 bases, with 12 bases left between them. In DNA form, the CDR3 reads TGTGCCAGCAGCTTAAAGACACGGGGGGATACGCAGTATTTT. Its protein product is CASSLKTRGDTQYF.

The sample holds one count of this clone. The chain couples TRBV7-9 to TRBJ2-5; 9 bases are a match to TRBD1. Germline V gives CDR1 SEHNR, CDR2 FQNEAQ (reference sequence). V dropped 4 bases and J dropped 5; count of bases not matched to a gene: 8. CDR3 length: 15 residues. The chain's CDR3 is CASSSGQGFTETQYF. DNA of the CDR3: TGTGCCAGCAGCTCAGGACAGGGGTTTACGGAGACCCAGTACTTC.

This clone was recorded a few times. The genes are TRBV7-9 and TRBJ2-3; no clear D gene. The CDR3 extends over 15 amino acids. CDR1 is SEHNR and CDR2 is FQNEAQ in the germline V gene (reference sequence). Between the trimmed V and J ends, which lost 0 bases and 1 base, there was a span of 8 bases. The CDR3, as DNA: TGTGCCAGCAGCTTAGCGATAGGGCGCACAGATACGCAGTATTTT. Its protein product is CASSLAIGRTDTQYF.

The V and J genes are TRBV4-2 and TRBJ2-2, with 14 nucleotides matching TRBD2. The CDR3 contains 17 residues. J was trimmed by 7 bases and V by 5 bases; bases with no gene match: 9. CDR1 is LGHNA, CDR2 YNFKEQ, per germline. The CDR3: CASSSGTSGSIGGELFF. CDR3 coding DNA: TGTGCCAGCAGCTCGGGGACTAGCGGGAGCATTGGCGGGGAGCTGTTTTTT.

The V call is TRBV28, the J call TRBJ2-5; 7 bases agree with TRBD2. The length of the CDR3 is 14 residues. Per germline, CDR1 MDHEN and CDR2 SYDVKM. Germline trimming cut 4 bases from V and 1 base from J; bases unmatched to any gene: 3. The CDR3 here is CASSSAGVQETQYF. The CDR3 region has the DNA TGTGCCAGCAGTTCGGCGGGGGTCCAAGAGACCCAGTACTTC.

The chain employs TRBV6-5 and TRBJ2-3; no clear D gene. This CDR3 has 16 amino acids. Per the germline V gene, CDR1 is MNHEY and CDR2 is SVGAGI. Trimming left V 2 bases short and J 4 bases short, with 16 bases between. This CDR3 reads CASSYARVSRADTQYF. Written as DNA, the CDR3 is TGTGCCAGCAGTTACGCCCGGGTCTCTAGGGCAGATACGCAGTATTTT.

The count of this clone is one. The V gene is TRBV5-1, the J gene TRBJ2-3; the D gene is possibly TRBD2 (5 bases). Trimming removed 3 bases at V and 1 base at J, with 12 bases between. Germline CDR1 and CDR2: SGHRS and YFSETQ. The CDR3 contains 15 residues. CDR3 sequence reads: CASSWASGRTDTQYF. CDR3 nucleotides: TGCGCCAGCAGCTGGGCCAGCGGCCGCACAGATACGCAGTATTTT.